The 19 T cell receptor beta chains below all came from one sample that was sequenced in a study of T cell repertoires in cytomegalovirus infection. Antigens for these TCRs are unknown. TCRdb ran MiXCR on the reads and lists one entry per CDR3 protein. The sample carries some 560,000 distinct CDR3 sequences, about 39% recorded once. This specimen was cultured PBMCs, taken from culture after CMV antigen stimulation. Receptor source: a human donor in good health (CMV status not recorded). Some clones in this sample may be carry-over from other donors' samples.

This chain uses TRBV18 with TRBJ1-2; 9 positions agree with TRBD1. This CDR3 spans 17 amino acids. Trimming cost V 3 bases and J 7 bases; bases outside gene matches: 15. Germline CDR1 KGHSH, CDR2 LQKENI. CDR3 sequence (DNA): TGTGCCAGCTCACCCGGGACAGGGCCGGCAATGGCGAGTGGCTACACCTTC. Translated, it gives CASSPGTGPAMASGYTF.

The chain links TRBV10-3 to TRBJ2-7, with D possibly being TRBD1 (7 bases). Germline V CDR1 and CDR2: ENHRY, SYGVKD. CDR3 length equals 12 residues. V gave up 4 bases and J gave up 5 bases, with 9 bases separating them. The CDR3: CAISAGGNEQYF. CDR3 DNA: TGTGCCATCAGTGCAGGGGGGAACGAGCAGTACTTC.

V and J are TRBV11-2 and TRBJ2-5; D is possibly TRBD1 (5 bases). The CDR3 runs 16 residues. V dropped 3 bases and J dropped 2 bases, with 16 bases sitting between them. Germline V CDR1 and CDR2: SGHAT, FQNNGV. CDR3 residues: CASSFSSSQGQETQYF. The CDR3 region has the DNA TGTGCCAGCAGCTTTAGTAGTTCCCAGGGACAAGAGACCCAGTACTTC.

The V and J genes are TRBV20-1 and TRBJ2-7, with unresolved D. The CDR3 consists of 15 residues. V lost 1 base and J 2 bases, leaving 15 bases between the germline ends. Germline assignment: CDR1 DFQATT and CDR2 SNEGSKA (reference sequence). The CDR3 sequence is CSARVLRFDAYEQYF. The CDR3 bases are TGCAGTGCTAGAGTGTTGCGATTTGACGCCTACGAGCAGTACTTC.

This clonotype was seen once. J is TRBJ2-6 and V is TRBV6-2 or TRBV6-3; D remains unclear. V was shortened by 0 bases and J by 0 bases, with 3 bases between the two germline ends. The CDR3 runs 15 residues. Germline V CDR1 and CDR2: MNHEY, SVGEGT. The CDR3 coding sequence is TGTGCCAGCAGTTACTCAGTCTCTGGGGCCAACGTCCTGACTTTC. Translated: CASSYSVSGANVLTF.

The chain has TRBV7-2 and TRBJ1-6; TRBD1 matches at 8 bases. V lost 2 bases to trimming and J lost 8 bases; unmatched junction nucleotides: 5. This CDR3 has 15 amino acids. Germline CDR1 and CDR2: SGHTA and FQGNSA. This chain's CDR3 is CASSLIGTGDSPLHF. The CDR3 DNA is TGTGCCAGCAGCTTAATCGGGACAGGAGATTCACCCCTCCACTTT.

The chain employs TRBV7-4 and TRBJ1-4; D is ambiguous. Between the trimmed V and J ends, which lost 5 bases and 10 bases, there was a span of 17 bases. Germline assignment: CDR1 SGHVT and CDR2 SQSDAQ. CDR3 size: 14 residues. The CDR3 DNA follows: TGTGCCAGCAGCGCCGGATCACCAGTGGGAAAACTGTTTTTT. Translated: CASSAGSPVGKLFF.

The V call is TRBV19, the J call TRBJ2-1; 9 bases map to TRBD1. V trimming: 5 bases; J trimming: 9 bases; junction bases outside the gene matches: 14. From germline, CDR1 is LNHDA and CDR2 SQIVND (reference sequence). The CDR3 covers 16 residues. CDR3 in amino acids: CASSGTTGGLLPEQFF. The CDR3 bases are TGTGCCAGTAGTGGGACGACAGGGGGTCTCCTACCTGAGCAGTTCTTC.

The V gene is TRBV6-2 or TRBV6-3, the J gene TRBJ2-2; TRBD2 matches at 11 bases. CDR1 and CDR2 (germline): MNHEY, SVGEGT. The CDR3 runs 14 residues. Germline trimming cut 7 bases from V and 5 bases from J; bases unmatched to any gene: 3. The CDR3, as DNA: TGTGCCAGCATCCCTAGCGGGAGGACCGGGGAGCTGTTTTTT. It translates to CASIPSGRTGELFF.

Written as DNA, the CDR3 is TGTGCCAGCAGCGCTGGGGACTCCCCTCTGGGTGAGCAGTTCTTC. Residues: CASSAGDSPLGEQFF. The chain combines TRBV9 with TRBJ2-1; possibly TRBD2 for D (6 bases). V lost 3 bases to trimming and J lost 9 bases, with 19 bases between them. CDR1 and CDR2 (germline): SGDLS, YYNGEE. This CDR3 is built from 15 residues.

CDR3 amino acids: CASSQTGGRANEQFF. Written as DNA, the CDR3 is TGTGCCAGCAGCCAAACCGGGGGGAGGGCCAATGAGCAGTTCTTC. The genes are TRBV11-2 and TRBJ2-1, with 7 nucleotides matching TRBD2. The CDR3 covers 15 residues. CDR1 SGHAT and CDR2 FQNNGV come from the germline V gene. J gave up 6 bases and V 5 bases, and 10 bases lay outside the gene matches.

Concerning this clonotype itself: A junction end diverges from the germline sequence, so it may reflect a read error. The V gene is TRBV7-9, the J gene TRBJ1-2, with D uncertain. The CDR3 totals 13 residues. Germline assignment: CDR1 SEHNR and CDR2 FQNEAQ (reference sequence). CDR3 region: CASSIAPVDGYTF. In DNA, the CDR3 is TGTGCCAGCAGCATAGCCCCCGTCGACGGCTACACCTTC.

The chain links TRBV6-2 or TRBV6-3 to TRBJ2-1; no definite D call. V was pared by 6 bases and J by 8 bases, with 20 bases between. The CDR3 is 15 amino acids. Germline CDR1 is MNHEY and CDR2 is SVGEGT. CDR3 protein: CASRPLGKDVYEQFF. As DNA, the CDR3 is TGTGCCAGCAGACCGCTGGGTAAGGATGTCTATGAGCAGTTCTTC.

A remark on this clonotype: Mismatch with germline at one junction end may stem from a read error. The chain recombines TRBV11-2 with TRBJ1-1; D call uncertain. Germline-derived CDR1 and CDR2 are SGHAT and FQNNGV. This CDR3 comprises 15 residues. Here the CDR3 DNA reads TGTGCGAGCAGCTTAGCAGCGAACCTCGACACTGAAGCTTTCTTT. Its translation: CASSLAANLDTEAFF.

V usage is TRBV15 and J usage is TRBJ2-2, with D perhaps given as TRBD1 or TRBD2 (5 bases each). Germline-derived CDR1 and CDR2 are LNHNV and YYDKDF (reference sequence). V lost 2 bases to trimming and J lost 1 base, with 11 bases between them. The CDR3 runs 16 residues. As DNA, the CDR3 is TGTGCCACCAGCAGACTCGGGACGGGGAACACCGGGGAGCTGTTTTTT. Protein product: CATSRLGTGNTGELFF.

This clonotype occurred a few times. The chain joins TRBV7-2 to TRBJ2-5; D uncertain. Looked up from germline, CDR1 is SGHTA and CDR2 is FQGNSA. The CDR3 consists of 14 residues. Between the trimmed V and J ends, which lost 5 bases and 2 bases, there was a span of 12 bases. In DNA, the CDR3 is TGTGCCAGCAGCCTAAACAAGAAACAAGAGACCCAGTACTTC. This encodes CASSLNKKQETQYF.

The V gene is TRBV7-9, the J gene TRBJ2-1; 10 nucleotides align to TRBD2. Unmatched junction bases numbered 7, after V lost 1 base and J lost 4 bases. Per the germline V gene, CDR1 is SEHNR and CDR2 is FQNEAQ (reference sequence). The CDR3 contains 17 residues. The CDR3 region is CASSLGSGLAVYNEQFF. The CDR3 nucleotides read TGTGCCAGCAGCTTAGGTTCCGGACTAGCGGTTTACAATGAGCAGTTCTTC.

J is TRBJ1-5 and V is TRBV5-4; no clear D gene. The CDR3 totals 16 residues. Germline loops: CDR1 SGHNT, CDR2 YYREEE (reference sequence). V was cut by 0 bases and J by 0 bases, with 10 bases left in between. In nucleotides, the CDR3 is TGTGCCAGCAGCTTGGGTCCGGTGAATAGCAATCAGCCCCAGCATTTT. Its translation is CASSLGPVNSNQPQHF.

This clonotype was seen just once. V is TRBV6-6 and J is TRBJ2-7; TRBD1 is a possible D gene (5 bases). Trimming pared 7 bases from V and 3 bases from J, leaving 16 bases between. Per the germline V gene, CDR1 is MNHNY and CDR2 is SVGAGI (reference sequence). CDR3 size: 14 residues. The CDR3: CASTELDKHYEQYF. The CDR3 DNA reads TGTGCCAGCACAGAACTGGACAAACACTACGAGCAGTACTTC.